The 9 T cell receptor beta chains listed next were all sequenced from one sample in a study of T cells in Graves' hyperthyroidism and ophthalmopathy. The source material, RNA transcripts, was used to amplify TCR beta CDR3 regions. HTBI primers were employed in a first-round RT-PCR of the TCR CDR3. Each CDR3 protein is one row after TCRdb ran MiXCR on the multiplex PCR reads. The sample records just under 750,000 distinct CDR3 sequences, around 40% being singletons. The specimen was blood. The receptors were gathered from a woman in her forties with Graves' hyperthyroidism.

This clonotype was observed a handful of times. The chain joins TRBV7-9 to TRBJ2-7; 10 positions match TRBD2. TRBJ2-1 matches the DNA end more closely, so the J call is doubtful. This CDR3 contains 16 residues. From germline, CDR1 is SEHNR and CDR2 FQNEAQ (reference sequence). The CDR3 coding sequence is TGTGCCAGCAGCCCGACAGGGTCGAGCGGGAGGGGCGAGCAGTTCTTC. Protein sequence: CASSPTGSSGRGEQFF.

This rearrangement joins TRBV4-3 to TRBJ2-7; D is uncertain. The CDR3 is 16 amino acids. From germline, CDR1 is LGHNA and CDR2 YSLEER. V lost 0 bases and J lost 1, with 13 bases in between. The CDR3: CASSQEASYDSYEQYF. The CDR3 DNA sequence: TGCGCCAGCAGCCAAGAGGCTTCTTACGATTCCTACGAGCAGTACTTC.

This clonotype was picked up a small number of times. This chain connects TRBV7-8 to TRBJ1-5; D uncertain. Germline V lookup: CDR1 SGHVS, CDR2 FQNEAQ. Trimming took off 10 bases at V and 6 bases at J, with 10 bases between the two ends. This CDR3 has 11 residues. CDR3 region: CATQSLQPQHF. The CDR3 DNA reads TGTGCCACCCAGTCCCTTCAGCCCCAGCATTTT.

Note on this clonotype: Possible read error: a much larger clone is one base away. The V call is TRBV12-3 or TRBV12-4, the J call TRBJ1-1, with D unresolved. Trimming took 5 bases from V and 0 from J, leaving 13 bases between them. The CDR3 has 15 amino acids. Written as DNA, the CDR3 is TGTGCCAGCAGTCCCCGGTCCTCTATGAACACTGAAGCTTTCTTT. As protein: CASSPRSSMNTEAFF.

The chain links TRBV10-3 to TRBJ1-5; 8 nucleotides match TRBD1. The CDR3 consists of 14 residues. V shed 3 bases and J 5 bases; nucleotides not matched to a gene: 3. Germline assignment: CDR1 ENHRY and CDR2 SYGVKD. CDR3 amino acids: CAISEGTGDQPQHF. The CDR3 DNA sequence: TGTGCCATCAGTGAAGGGACAGGCGATCAGCCCCAGCATTTT.

This clonotype was counted between two and nine times. The rearrangement links TRBV6-5 to TRBJ2-7; D could derive from TRBD1 or TRBD2 (5 bases each). Germline CDR1 MNHEY, CDR2 SVGAGI. This CDR3 has 13 amino acids. The V gene lost 5 bases and the J gene lost 6 bases, with 14 bases spanning the gap. The CDR3 region is CASSRDLPGEQYF. The CDR3 region has the DNA TGTGCCAGCAGTCGGGACCTACCCGGCGAGCAGTACTTC.

This chain joins TRBV7-2 and TRBJ1-1; D not certain. Between the trimmed V and J ends, which lost 2 bases and 6 bases, there was a span of 13 bases. The CDR3 has 14 residues. Germline CDR1 reads SGHTA; CDR2 reads FQGNSA. CDR3 DNA: TGTGCCAGCAGCTTAAAGACGGCTCGGGCTGAAGCTTTCTTT. Protein product: CASSLKTARAEAFF.

Notes on this clonotype: A read error may explain this, as a much larger clone is one base away. The chain uses TRBV12-3 or TRBV12-4 and TRBJ1-4; D is undetermined. V dropped 6 bases and J dropped 0 bases, with 8 bases sitting between them. The CDR3 is 14 amino acids. The CDR3 here is CASRAAATNEKLFF. The CDR3 DNA reads as TGTGCCAGCAGAGCAGCAGCAACTAATGAAAAACTGTTTTTT.

This clonotype was picked up many times. V gene TRBV10-2 combines with J gene TRBJ1-3, with D perhaps matching TRBD1 (6 bases). Germline values: CDR1 WSHSY, CDR2 SAAADI. The CDR3 covers 14 residues. The V end lost 6 bases, the J end lost 0 bases, and 9 bases lay between the germline ends. The CDR3 region has the DNA TGCGCCAGCAGGGCGACAGGCTCTGGAAACACCATATATTTT. Translating gives CASRATGSGNTIYF.